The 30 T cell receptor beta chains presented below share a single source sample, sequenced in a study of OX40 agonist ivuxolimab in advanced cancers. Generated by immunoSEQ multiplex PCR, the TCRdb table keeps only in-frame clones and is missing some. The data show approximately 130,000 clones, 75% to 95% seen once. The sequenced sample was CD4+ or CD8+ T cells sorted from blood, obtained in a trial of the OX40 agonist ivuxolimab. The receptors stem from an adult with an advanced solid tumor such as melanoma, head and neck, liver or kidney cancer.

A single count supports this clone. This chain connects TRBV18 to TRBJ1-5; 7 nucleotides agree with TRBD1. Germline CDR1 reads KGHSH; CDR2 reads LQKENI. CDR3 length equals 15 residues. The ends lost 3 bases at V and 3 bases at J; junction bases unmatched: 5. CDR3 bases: TGTGCCAGCTCACCGGGCAGGGGGGTCAATCAGCCCCAGCATTTT. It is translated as CASSPGRGVNQPQHF.

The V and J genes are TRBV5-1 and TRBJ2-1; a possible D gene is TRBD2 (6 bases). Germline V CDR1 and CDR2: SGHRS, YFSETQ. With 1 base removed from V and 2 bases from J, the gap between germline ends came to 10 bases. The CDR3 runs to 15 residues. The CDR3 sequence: CASSLLGEAYNEQFF. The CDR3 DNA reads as TGCGCCAGCAGCTTGTTAGGGGAGGCCTACAATGAGCAGTTCTTC.

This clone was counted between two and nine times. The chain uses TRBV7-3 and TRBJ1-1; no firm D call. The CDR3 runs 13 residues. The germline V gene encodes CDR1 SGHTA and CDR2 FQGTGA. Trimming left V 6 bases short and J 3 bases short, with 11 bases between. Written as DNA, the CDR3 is TGTGCCAGCAGTATGACAAGGGACACTGAAGCTTTCTTT. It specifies CASSMTRDTEAFF.

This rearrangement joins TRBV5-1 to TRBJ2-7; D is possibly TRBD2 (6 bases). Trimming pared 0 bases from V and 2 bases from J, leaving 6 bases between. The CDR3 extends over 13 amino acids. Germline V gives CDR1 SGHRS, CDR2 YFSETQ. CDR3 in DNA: TGCGCCAGCAGCTTGGGGGAGGCCTACGAGCAGTACTTC. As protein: CASSLGEAYEQYF. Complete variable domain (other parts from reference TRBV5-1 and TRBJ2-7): KAGVTQTPRYLIKTRGQQVTLSCSPISGHRSVSWYQQTPGQGLQFLFEYFSETQRNKGNFPGRFSGRQFSNSRSEMNVSTLELGDSALYLCASSLGEAYEQYFGPGTRLTVT.

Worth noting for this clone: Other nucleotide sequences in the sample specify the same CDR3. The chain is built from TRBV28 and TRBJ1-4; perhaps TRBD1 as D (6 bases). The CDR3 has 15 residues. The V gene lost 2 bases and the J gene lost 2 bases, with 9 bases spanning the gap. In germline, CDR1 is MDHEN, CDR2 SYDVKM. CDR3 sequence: CASSLGGATNEKLFF. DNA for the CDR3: TGTGCCAGCAGTTTAGGGGGGGCCACTAATGAAAAACTGTTTTTT.

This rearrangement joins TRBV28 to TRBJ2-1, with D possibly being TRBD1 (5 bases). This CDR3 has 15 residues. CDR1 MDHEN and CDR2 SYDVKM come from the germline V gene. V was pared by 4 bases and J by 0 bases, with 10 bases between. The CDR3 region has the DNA TGTGCCAGCAGTTCGGACAAGAGCTCCTACAATGAGCAGTTCTTC. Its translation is CASSSDKSSYNEQFF.

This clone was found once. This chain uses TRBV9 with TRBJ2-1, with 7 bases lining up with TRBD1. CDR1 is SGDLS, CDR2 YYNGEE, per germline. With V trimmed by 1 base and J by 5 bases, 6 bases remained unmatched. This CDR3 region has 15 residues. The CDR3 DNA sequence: TGTGCCAGCAGCGTAAGTGGGACAGTTCACAATGAGCAGTTCTTC. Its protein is CASSVSGTVHNEQFF.

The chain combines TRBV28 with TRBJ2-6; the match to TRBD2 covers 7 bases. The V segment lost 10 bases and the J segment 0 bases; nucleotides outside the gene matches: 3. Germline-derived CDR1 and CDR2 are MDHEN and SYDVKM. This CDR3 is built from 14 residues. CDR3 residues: CATRGVSGANVLTF. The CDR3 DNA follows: TGTGCCACCCGGGGGGTCTCTGGGGCCAACGTCCTGACTTTC.

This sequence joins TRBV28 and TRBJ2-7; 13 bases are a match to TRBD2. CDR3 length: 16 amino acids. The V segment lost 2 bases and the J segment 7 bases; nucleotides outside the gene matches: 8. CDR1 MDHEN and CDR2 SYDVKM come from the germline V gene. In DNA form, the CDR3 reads TGTGCCAGCAGTTTAGCTACTAGCGGGAGGGCTAGGGAGCAGTACTTC. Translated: CASSLATSGRAREQYF.

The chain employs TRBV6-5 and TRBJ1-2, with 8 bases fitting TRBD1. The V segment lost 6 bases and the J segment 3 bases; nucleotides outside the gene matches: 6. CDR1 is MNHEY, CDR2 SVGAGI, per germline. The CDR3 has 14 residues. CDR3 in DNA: TGTGCCAGCAGCCGACAGGGGCGAGACTATGGCTACACCTTC. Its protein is CASSRQGRDYGYTF.

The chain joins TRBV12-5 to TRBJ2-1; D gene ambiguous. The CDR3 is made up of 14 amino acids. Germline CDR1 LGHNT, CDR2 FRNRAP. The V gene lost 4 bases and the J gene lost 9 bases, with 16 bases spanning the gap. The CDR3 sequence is CASGSSLTVLEQFF. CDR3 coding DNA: TGTGCTAGTGGTTCAAGCCTGACGGTCCTTGAGCAGTTCTTC.

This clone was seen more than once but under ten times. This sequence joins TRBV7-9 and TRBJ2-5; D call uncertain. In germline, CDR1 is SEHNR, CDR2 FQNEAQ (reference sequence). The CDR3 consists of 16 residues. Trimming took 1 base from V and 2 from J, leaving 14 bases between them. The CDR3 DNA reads TGTGCCAGCAGCTTAGGCAGCGCCTCTCTTCAAGAGACCCAGTACTTC. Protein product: CASSLGSASLQETQYF.

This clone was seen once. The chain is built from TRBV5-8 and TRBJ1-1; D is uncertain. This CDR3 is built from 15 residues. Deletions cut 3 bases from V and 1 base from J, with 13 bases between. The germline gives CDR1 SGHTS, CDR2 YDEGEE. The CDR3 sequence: CASSSSGRKNTEAFF. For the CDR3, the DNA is TGTGCCAGCAGCTCGTCCGGACGGAAGAACACTGAAGCTTTCTTT.

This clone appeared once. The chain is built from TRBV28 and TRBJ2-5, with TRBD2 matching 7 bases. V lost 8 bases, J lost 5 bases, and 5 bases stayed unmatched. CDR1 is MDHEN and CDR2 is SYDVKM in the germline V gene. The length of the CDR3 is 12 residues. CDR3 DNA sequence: TGTGCCAGCTCGACTAGCCGGGAGACCCAGTACTTC. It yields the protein CASSTSRETQYF.

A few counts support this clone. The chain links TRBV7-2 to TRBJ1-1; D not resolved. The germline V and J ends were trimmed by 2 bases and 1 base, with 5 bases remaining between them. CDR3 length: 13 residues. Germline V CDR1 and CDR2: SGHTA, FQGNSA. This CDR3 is CASSLLPNTEAFF. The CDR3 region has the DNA TGTGCCAGCAGCTTACTGCCGAACACTGAAGCTTTCTTT.

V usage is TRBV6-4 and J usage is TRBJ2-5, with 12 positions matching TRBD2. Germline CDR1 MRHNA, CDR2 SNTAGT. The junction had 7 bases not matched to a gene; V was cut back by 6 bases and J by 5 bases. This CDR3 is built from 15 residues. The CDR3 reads CASSASGRARETQYF. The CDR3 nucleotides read TGTGCCAGCAGCGCTAGCGGGAGGGCCCGGGAGACCCAGTACTTC.

The CDR3 region is CASSDGLNTEAFF. The CDR3 coding sequence is TGTGCCAGTAGTGACGGGTTGAACACTGAAGCTTTCTTT. J is TRBJ1-1 and V is TRBV19; D uncertain. This CDR3 has 13 residues. V was clipped by 5 bases and J by 0 bases, with 7 bases between them. Germline V gene lookup returns CDR1 LNHDA and CDR2 SQIVND (reference sequence).

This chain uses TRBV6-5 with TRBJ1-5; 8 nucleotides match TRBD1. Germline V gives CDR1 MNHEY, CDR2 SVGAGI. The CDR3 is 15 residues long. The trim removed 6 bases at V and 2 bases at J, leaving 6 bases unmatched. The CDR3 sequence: CASSRGQGGNQPQHF. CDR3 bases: TGTGCCAGCAGCCGAGGACAGGGTGGCAATCAGCCCCAGCATTTT.

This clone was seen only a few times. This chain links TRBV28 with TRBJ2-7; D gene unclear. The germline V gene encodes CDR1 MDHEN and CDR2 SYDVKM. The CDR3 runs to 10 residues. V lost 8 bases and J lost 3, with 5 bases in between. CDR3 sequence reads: CASGFYEQYF. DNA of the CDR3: TGTGCCAGCGGATTCTACGAGCAGTACTTC.

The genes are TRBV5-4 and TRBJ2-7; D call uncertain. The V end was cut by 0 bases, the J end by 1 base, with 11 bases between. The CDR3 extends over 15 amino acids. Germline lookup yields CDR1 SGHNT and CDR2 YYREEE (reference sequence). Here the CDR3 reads CASSLAPGISYEQYF. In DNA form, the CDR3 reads TGTGCCAGCAGCTTGGCGCCAGGAATATCCTACGAGCAGTACTTC.

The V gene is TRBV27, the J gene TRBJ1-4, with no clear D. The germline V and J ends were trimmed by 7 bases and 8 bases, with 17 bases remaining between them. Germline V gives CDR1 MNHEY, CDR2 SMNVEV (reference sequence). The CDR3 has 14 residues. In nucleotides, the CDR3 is TGTGCCAGCACTCGAGGAGGACTCAAGGAAAAACTGTTTTTT. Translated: CASTRGGLKEKLFF.

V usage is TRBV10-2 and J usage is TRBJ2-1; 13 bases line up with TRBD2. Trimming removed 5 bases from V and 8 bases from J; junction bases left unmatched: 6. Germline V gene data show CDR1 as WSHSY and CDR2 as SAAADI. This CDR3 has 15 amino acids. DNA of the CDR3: TGCGCCAGCAGTCCAGGACTAGCGGGGGTCGATGAGCAGTTCTTC. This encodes CASSPGLAGVDEQFF.

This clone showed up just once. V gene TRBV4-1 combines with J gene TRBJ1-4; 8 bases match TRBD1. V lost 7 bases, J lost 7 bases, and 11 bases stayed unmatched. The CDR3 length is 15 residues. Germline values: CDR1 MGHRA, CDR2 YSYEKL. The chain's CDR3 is CASNQGAGAGEKLFF. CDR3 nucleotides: TGCGCCAGCAACCAGGGGGCGGGGGCAGGTGAAAAACTGTTTTTT.

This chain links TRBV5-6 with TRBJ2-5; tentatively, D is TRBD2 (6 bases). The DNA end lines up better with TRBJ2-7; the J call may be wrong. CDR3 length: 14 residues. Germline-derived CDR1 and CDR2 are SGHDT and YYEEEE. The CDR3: CASSFQGLSYEQYF. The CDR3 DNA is TGTGCCAGCAGCTTCCAGGGACTCTCCTACGAGCAGTACTTC.

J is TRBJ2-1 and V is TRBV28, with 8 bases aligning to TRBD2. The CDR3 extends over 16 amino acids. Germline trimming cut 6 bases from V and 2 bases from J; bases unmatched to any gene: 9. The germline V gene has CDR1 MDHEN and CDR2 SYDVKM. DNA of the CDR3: TGTGCCAGCAGCTCCCGCGGGAGGAGCCCCTACAATGAGCAGTTCTTC. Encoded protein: CASSSRGRSPYNEQFF.

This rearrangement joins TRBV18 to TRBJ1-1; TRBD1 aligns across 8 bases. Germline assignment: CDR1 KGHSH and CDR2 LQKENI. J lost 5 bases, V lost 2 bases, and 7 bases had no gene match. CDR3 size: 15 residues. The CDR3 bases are TGTGCCAGCTCACCATTCGACAGGGGCCGAACTGAAGCTTTCTTT. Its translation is CASSPFDRGRTEAFF.

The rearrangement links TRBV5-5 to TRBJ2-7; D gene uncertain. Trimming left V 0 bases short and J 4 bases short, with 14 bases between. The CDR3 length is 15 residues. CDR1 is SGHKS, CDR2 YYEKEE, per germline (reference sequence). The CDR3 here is CASSLVLAPQYEQYF. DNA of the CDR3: TGTGCCAGCAGCTTGGTGTTAGCCCCCCAGTACGAGCAGTACTTC. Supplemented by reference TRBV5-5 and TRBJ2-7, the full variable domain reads DAGVTQSPTHLIKTRGQQVTLRCSPISGHKSVSWYQQVLGQGPQFIFQYYEKEERGRGNFPDRFSARQFPNYSSELNVNALLLGDSALYLCASSLVLAPQYEQYFGPGTRLTVT.

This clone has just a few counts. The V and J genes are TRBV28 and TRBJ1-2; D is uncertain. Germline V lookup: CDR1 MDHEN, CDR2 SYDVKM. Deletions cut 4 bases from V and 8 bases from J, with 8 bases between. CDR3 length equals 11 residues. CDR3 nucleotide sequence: TGTGCCAGCAGTTACGGTGGGGGCTACACCTTC. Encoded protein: CASSYGGGYTF.

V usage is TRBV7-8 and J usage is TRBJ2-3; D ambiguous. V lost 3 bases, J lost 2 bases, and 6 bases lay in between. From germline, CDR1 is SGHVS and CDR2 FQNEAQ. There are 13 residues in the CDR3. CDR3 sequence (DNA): TGTGCCAGCAGCTTCCTCCTCACAGATACGCAGTATTTT. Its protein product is CASSFLLTDTQYF.

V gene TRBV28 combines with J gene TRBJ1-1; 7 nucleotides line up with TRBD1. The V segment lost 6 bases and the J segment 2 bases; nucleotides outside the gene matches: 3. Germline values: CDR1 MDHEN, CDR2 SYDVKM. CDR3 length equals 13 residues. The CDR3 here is CASRWTGNTEAFF. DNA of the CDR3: TGTGCCAGCAGGTGGACAGGAAACACTGAAGCTTTCTTT.